This T cell receptor (beta chain) was sequenced during a study of a mutant IDH1 vaccine in newly diagnosed glioma. General study points: Top peripheral T cell clonotype shifts appeared unrelated to pseudoprogression.

Time point described: baseline, week 1 (first vaccination visit). Treatment described: pre-vaccination baseline after standard-of-care therapy. About this clone: What it binds is not known.

The protocol was immunoSEQ multiplex PCR, while the TCRdb copy is restricted to in-frame clones and leaves out a portion. Here the sample spans 95,000 to 100,000 clones, about 90% being singletons. The V end was cut by 6 bases, the J end by 0 bases, with 15 bases between. The CDR3 has 15 residues. CDR1 and CDR2 from the germline V gene are SEHNR and FQNEAQ (reference sequence). The TCR originated in a woman between 50 and 59 years old with glioma. V usage is TRBV7-9 and J usage is TRBJ2-7; D unclear. This sample comprised PBMCs, obtained from a glioma patient treated with radiotherapy, temozolomide or both. The CDR3: CASSPRFPSSYEQYF. CDR3 bases: TGTGCCAGCAGTCCCCGCTTCCCTAGCTCCTACGAGCAGTACTTC.